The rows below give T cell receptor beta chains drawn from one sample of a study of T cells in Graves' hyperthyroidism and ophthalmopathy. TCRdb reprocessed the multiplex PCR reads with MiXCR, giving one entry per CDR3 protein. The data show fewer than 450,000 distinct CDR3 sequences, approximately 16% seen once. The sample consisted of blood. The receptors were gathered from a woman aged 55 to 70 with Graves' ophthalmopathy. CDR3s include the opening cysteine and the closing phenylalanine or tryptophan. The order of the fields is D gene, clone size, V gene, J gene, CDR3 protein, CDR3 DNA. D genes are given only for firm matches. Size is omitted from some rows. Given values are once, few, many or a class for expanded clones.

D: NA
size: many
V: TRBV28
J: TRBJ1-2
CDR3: CASSLSPNYGYTF
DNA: TGTGCCAGCAGTTTATCGCCTAACTATGGCTACACCTTC

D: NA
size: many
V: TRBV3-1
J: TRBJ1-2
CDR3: CASSPRGTYGYTF
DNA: TGTGCCAGCAGCCCCCGTGGCACCTATGGCTACACCTTC

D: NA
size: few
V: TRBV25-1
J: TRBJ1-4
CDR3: CASSVHTGFSEKLFF
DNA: TGTGCCAGCAGTGTCCATACAGGGTTTTCGGAAAAACTGTTTTTT

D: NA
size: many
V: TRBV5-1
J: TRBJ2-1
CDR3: CASSLAGGRGFNEQFF
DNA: TGCGCCAGCAGCTTGGCCGGGGGCAGGGGCTTCAATGAGCAGTTCTTC

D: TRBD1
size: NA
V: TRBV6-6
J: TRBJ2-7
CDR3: CASSYPGTGGPEQYF
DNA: TGTGCCAGCAGTTACCCCGGGACAGGGGGCCCCGAGCAGTACTTC

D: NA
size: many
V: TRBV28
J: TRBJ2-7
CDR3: CASSLSRGRLEQYF
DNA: TGTGCCAGCAGTTTATCCCGCGGTAGGCTCGAGCAGTACTTC

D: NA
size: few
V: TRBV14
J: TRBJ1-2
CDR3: CASSLPGSGGYTF
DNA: TGTGCCAGCAGCCTTCCGGGCTCCGGTGGCTACACCTTC

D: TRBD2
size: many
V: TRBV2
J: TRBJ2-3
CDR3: CASSEDGLAGSDTQYF
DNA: TGTGCCAGCAGTGAAGACGGACTAGCGGGATCAGATACGCAGTATTTT

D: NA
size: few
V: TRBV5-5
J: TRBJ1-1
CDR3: CASSHGTVNTEAFF
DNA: TGTGCCAGCAGCCATGGGACCGTGAACACTGAAGCTTTCTTT

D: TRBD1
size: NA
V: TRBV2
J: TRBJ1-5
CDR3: CASGGTGNQPQHF
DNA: TGTGCCAGCGGGGGGACAGGGAATCAGCCCCAGCATTTT

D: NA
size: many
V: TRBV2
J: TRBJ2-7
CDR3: CASSERQAGLPYEQYF
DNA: TGTGCCAGCAGTGAAAGACAGGCTGGGCTCCCCTACGAGCAGTACTTC

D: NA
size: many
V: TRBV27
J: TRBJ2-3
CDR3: CASSLGPAGTDTQYF
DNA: TGTGCCAGCAGTTTGGGACCCGCAGGCACAGATACGCAGTATTTT

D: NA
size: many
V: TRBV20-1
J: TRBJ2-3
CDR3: CSARGVAGGSTDTQYF
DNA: TGCAGTGCTAGAGGTGTCGCAGGGGGGAGCACAGATACGCAGTATTTT

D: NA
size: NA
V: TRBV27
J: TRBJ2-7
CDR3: CASSPNDRTPYEQYF
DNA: TGTGCCAGCAGTCCCAACGACAGGACCCCCTACGAGCAGTACTTC

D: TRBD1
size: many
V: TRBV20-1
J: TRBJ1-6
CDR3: CSASRDRVGVSPLHF
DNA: TGCAGTGCTAGCCGGGACAGAGTTGGGGTTTCACCCCTCCACTTT

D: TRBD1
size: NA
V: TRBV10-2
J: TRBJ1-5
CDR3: CASSEGRQGSPQHF
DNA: TGCGCCAGCAGTGAAGGGAGACAGGGGTCGCCCCAGCATTTT

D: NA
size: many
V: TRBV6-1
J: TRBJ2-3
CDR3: CASGGSQPANMDTQYF
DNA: TGTGCCAGCGGGGGTTCGCAGCCAGCAAACATGGATACGCAGTATTTT

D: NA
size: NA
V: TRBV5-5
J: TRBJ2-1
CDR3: CASSDLIDNEQFF
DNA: TGTGCCAGCAGCGACCTGATAGACAATGAGCAGTTCTTC

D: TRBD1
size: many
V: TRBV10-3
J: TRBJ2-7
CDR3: CAISTRDRNSYEQYF
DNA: TGTGCCATCAGCACCCGGGACAGAAATAGCTACGAGCAGTACTTC

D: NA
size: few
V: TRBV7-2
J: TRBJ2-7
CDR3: CASSLEYGTGYEQYF
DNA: TGTGCCAGCAGCTTAGAGTACGGAACGGGCTACGAGCAGTACTTC

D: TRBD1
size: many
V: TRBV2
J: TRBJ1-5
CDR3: CASAGGTEFSNQPQHF
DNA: TGTGCCAGCGCGGGCGGGACAGAATTTAGCAATCAGCCCCAGCATTTT

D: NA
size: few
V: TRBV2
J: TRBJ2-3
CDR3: CALLRSTDTQYF
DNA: TGTGCCCTCCTCCGAAGCACAGATACGCAGTATTTT

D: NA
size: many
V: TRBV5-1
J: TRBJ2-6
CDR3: CASSQEQWAGANVLTF
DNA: TGCGCCAGCAGTCAGGAACAGTGGGCTGGGGCCAACGTCCTGACTTTC

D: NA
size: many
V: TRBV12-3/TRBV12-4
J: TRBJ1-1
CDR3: CASIQAGLTEAFF
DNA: TGTGCCAGCATTCAGGCAGGGCTCACTGAAGCTTTCTTT

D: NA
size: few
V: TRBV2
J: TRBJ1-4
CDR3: CASSENRNNEKLFF
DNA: TGTGCCAGCAGTGAAAACAGGAATAATGAAAAACTGTTTTTT

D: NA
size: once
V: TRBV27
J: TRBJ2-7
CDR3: CASSLRTQGGSPYEQYF
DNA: TGTGCCAGCAGTCTTCGGACACAAGGGGGGAGCCCCTACGAGCAGTACTTC

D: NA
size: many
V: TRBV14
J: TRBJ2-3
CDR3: CASSQDPSSYTQYF
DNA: TGTGCCAGCAGCCAGGATCCCAGCTCTTATACGCAGTATTTT

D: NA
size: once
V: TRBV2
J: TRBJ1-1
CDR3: CASLTDLNTEAFF
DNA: TGTGCCAGCTTGACAGACCTGAACACTGAAGCTTTCTTT

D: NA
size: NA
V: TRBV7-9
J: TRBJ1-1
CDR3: CASMEGGYTEAFF
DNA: TGTGCCAGCATGGAGGGTGGGTACACTGAAGCTTTCTTT

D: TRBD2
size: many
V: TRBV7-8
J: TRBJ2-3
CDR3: CASSLVRTSGRAQFVPDTQYF
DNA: TGTGCCAGCAGCTTAGTTAGGACTAGCGGGAGGGCCCAGTTCGTTCCAGATACGCAGTATTTT

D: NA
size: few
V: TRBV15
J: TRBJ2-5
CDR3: CATSERRGETQYF
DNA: TGTGCCACCAGCGAGAGAAGGGGGGAGACCCAGTACTTC

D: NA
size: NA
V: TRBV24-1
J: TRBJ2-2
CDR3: CATKGIGTGELFF
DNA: TGTGCCACAAAAGGGATCGGCACCGGGGAGCTGTTTTTT

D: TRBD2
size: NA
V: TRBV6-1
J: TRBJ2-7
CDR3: CASSELGEGPDEQYF
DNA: TGTGCCAGCAGTGAACTGGGGGAGGGCCCGGACGAGCAGTACTTC

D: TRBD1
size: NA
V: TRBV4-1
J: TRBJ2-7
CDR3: CASSQAAGGLSYEQYF
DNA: TGCGCCAGCAGTCAAGCGGCAGGGGGCCTCTCCTACGAGCAGTACTTC

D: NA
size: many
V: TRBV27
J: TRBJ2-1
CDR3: CASSLSKVPAVMQFF
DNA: TGTGCCAGCAGTTTATCGAAGGTCCCGGCCGTAATGCAGTTCTTC

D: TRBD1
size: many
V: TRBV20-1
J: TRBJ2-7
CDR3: CSARDLSGTDDEQYF
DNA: TGCAGTGCTAGAGATCTTTCCGGGACAGACGACGAGCAGTACTTC

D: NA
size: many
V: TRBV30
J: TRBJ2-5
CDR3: CAWSRGREETQYF
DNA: TGTGCCTGGAGTCGTGGCAGGGAAGAGACCCAGTACTTC

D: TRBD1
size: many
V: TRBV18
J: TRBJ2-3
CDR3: CASSPPSRGRDTQYF
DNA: TGTGCCAGCTCACCACCTTCCAGGGGGAGAGATACGCAGTATTTT

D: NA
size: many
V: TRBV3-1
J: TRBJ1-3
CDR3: CASSRGTLSGNTIYF
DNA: TGTGCCAGCAGCCGGGGGACACTCTCTGGAAACACCATATATTTT

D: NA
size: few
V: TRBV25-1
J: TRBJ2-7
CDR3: CASSELPLDGTYEQYF
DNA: TGTGCCAGCAGTGAACTCCCCCTGGACGGAACCTACGAGCAGTACTTC